Following are 20 T cell receptor beta chains from one sample sequenced in a study of beta chain features in type 1 diabetes. Study results and limitations: Type 1 diabetes patients had TCRB CDR3s that were shorter (moderately but significantly so) in all four CD4+ subsets.

The antigens these receptors bind are not known. Every bit of the isolated RNA underwent reverse transcription, so sequencing read expressed TCRB transcripts. Data came from immunoSEQ multiplex PCR; TCRdb stores just in-frame clones and leaves some out. The repertoire consists of about 160,000 clones, with 6.5% to 10% occurring once and the leading ten covering 0.54%. Material: central memory CD4+ T cells from blood. The receptors were gathered from a woman under 30 with type 1 diabetes.

This rearrangement joins TRBV10-2 to TRBJ1-1; TRBD1 is a possible D gene (5 bases). Between the trimmed V and J ends, which lost 7 bases and 0 bases, there was a span of 12 bases. This CDR3 has 14 amino acids. Germline V gene lookup returns CDR1 WSHSY and CDR2 SAAADI. CDR3 bases: TGCGCCAGCAATCCGGGACTGCTGAACACTGAAGCTTTCTTT. It yields the protein CASNPGLLNTEAFF.

This chain joins TRBV7-9 and TRBJ2-2; perhaps TRBD2 as D (5 bases). Trimming cost V 3 bases and J 1 base, with 6 bases left between them. The CDR3 runs to 14 residues. The V gene's germline CDR1 is SEHNR and CDR2 FQNEAQ (reference sequence). The CDR3 is CASSFEGNTGELFF. The CDR3, as DNA: TGTGCCAGCAGCTTCGAGGGGAACACCGGGGAGCTGTTTTTT.

This chain uses TRBV5-1 with TRBJ2-7; 9 positions agree with TRBD1. The CDR3 is made up of 14 amino acids. V was pared by 3 bases and J by 6 bases, with 7 bases of the junction left unmatched. Germline V CDR1 and CDR2: SGHRS, YFSETQ. The CDR3 bases are TGCGCCAGCAGCTCGGGACAGGGATTTGGCGAGCAGTACTTC. It specifies CASSSGQGFGEQYF.

The V gene is TRBV7-2, the J gene TRBJ2-5; D gene unclear. The germline V gene encodes CDR1 SGHTA and CDR2 FQGNSA. The CDR3 spans 14 residues. The germline V and J ends were trimmed by 3 bases and 1 base, with 9 bases remaining between them. CDR3 in amino acids: CASSFETFQETQYF. DNA for the CDR3: TGTGCCAGCAGCTTCGAGACATTCCAAGAGACCCAGTACTTC.

This clone appeared a few times. The chain couples TRBV11-2 to TRBJ2-2; TRBD2 agrees at 10 bases. CDR3 length equals 15 residues. V lost 3 bases and J lost 6; bases outside the gene matches: 4. In germline, CDR1 is SGHAT, CDR2 FQNNGV. The DNA of the CDR3 is TGTGCCAGCAGCTTGGGACTAGCGAAAGCCGGGGAGCTGTTTTTT. This gives the protein CASSLGLAKAGELFF.

CDR3 amino acids: CASSLGGRTNQPQHF. The CDR3, as DNA: TGTGCCAGCAGCTTAGGGGGTAGGACTAATCAGCCCCAGCATTTT. The chain has TRBV7-9 and TRBJ1-5; D unclear. Looked up from germline, CDR1 is SEHNR and CDR2 is FQNEAQ (reference sequence). This CDR3 is 15 amino acids long. The germline V and J ends were trimmed by 1 base and 4 bases, with 11 bases remaining between them.

This clone was seen only a few times. V gene TRBV5-4 combines with J gene TRBJ2-1; 7 bases are shared with TRBD1. Trimming cost V 3 bases and J 4 bases; bases outside gene matches: 7. Germline values: CDR1 SGHNT, CDR2 YYREEE (reference sequence). The CDR3 has 15 residues. CDR3 nucleotides: TGTGCCAGCAGCTCCGACAGGGTACGGTACAATGAGCAGTTCTTC. The encoded protein is CASSSDRVRYNEQFF.

The sample holds a few counts of this clone. The DNA of the CDR3 is TGTGCCAGCAGCATACCGGGGAGGCAGAACTATGGCTACACCTTC. Encoded protein: CASSIPGRQNYGYTF. The gene calls are TRBV5-4 and TRBJ1-2; no definite D call. V was shortened by 4 bases and J by 2 bases, with 15 bases between the two germline ends. Germline V CDR1 and CDR2: SGHNT, YYREEE (reference sequence). The CDR3 has 15 residues.

This clone turned up a few times. The chain employs TRBV10-3 and TRBJ1-1, with D unclear. CDR1 ENHRY and CDR2 SYGVKD come from the germline V gene. Trimming removed 2 bases from V and 6 bases from J, with 13 bases in between. This CDR3 has 14 residues. As DNA, the CDR3 is TGTGCCATCAGTGAGCATAATAAACGGTCTGAAGCTTTCTTT. Encoded protein: CAISEHNKRSEAFF.

A remark on this clone: Germline and junction disagree at one end, which may indicate a read error. The chain has TRBV6-6 and TRBJ2-1; 8 nucleotides agree with TRBD1. Germline values: CDR1 MNHNY, CDR2 SVGAGI (reference sequence). The CDR3 contains 16 residues. CDR3 protein: CAISPLQGVRENEQFF. The CDR3 DNA follows: TGTGCCATCAGTCCATTACAGGGGGTGAGGGAGAATGAGCAGTTCTTC.

This clone has only one observation. Because it lacks the conserved phenylalanine or tryptophan at the end, this CDR3 is likely a read error. The CDR3, as DNA: TGTGCCAGCTCACCGAGGGACAGCCTCTATGGCTACACCGTC. Encoded protein: CASSPRDSLYGYTV. V is TRBV18 and J is TRBJ1-2; 7 positions match TRBD1. The CDR3 extends over 14 amino acids. The junction had 5 bases not matched to a gene; V was cut back by 3 bases and J by 4 bases. CDR1 and CDR2 (germline): KGHSH, LQKENI.

The chain joins TRBV11-3 to TRBJ1-4; 8 nucleotides line up with TRBD1. The J segment lost 5 bases and the V segment lost 6 bases, leaving 5 bases of the junction unmatched. The CDR3 extends over 14 amino acids. Germline-derived CDR1 and CDR2 are SGHNT and YENEEA. The CDR3 nucleotides are TGTGCCAGCAGACAGACAGGGGCCAATGAAAAACTGTTTTTT. Protein sequence: CASRQTGANEKLFF.

The V and J genes are TRBV19 and TRBJ2-1; 9 bases fit TRBD2. The junction had 0 bases not matched to a gene; V was cut back by 11 bases and J by 4 bases. CDR1 LNHDA and CDR2 SQIVND come from the germline V gene (reference sequence). The CDR3 contains 11 residues. The CDR3: CALAGYNEQFF. Here the CDR3 DNA reads TGTGCCCTAGCGGGGTACAATGAGCAGTTCTTC.

Only a few counts were recorded for this clone. The rearrangement uses TRBV2 and TRBJ2-7; no clear D. Germline CDR1 and CDR2: SNHLY and FYNNEI. Trimming left V 2 bases short and J 1 base short, with 3 bases between. The CDR3 is 12 amino acids. The chain's CDR3 is CASSELSYEQYF. The CDR3, as DNA: TGTGCCAGCAGTGAACTATCCTACGAGCAGTACTTC.

Only a few counts were recorded for this clone. The chain carries TRBV2 and TRBJ1-5; D ambiguous. V was clipped by 7 bases and J by 4 bases, with 11 bases between them. Per the germline V gene, CDR1 is SNHLY and CDR2 is FYNNEI. CDR3 length equals 13 residues. The CDR3: CASTRERNQPQHF. The CDR3 DNA reads as TGTGCCAGCACCCGCGAGCGGAATCAGCCCCAGCATTTT.

V usage is TRBV4-1 and J usage is TRBJ1-3; D gene uncertain. The V end was cut by 0 bases, the J end by 0 bases, with 9 bases between. The CDR3 has 16 amino acids. CDR1 and CDR2 from the germline V gene are MGHRA and YSYEKL. The CDR3 reads CASSQDPGSSGNTIYF. The CDR3 DNA sequence: TGCGCCAGCAGCCAAGATCCTGGCAGCTCTGGAAACACCATATATTTT.

This clone showed up many times. At the DNA level, this CDR3 is encoded by other sequences in the same sample as well. The CDR3 spells CASSFSDTEAFF. CDR3 nucleotides: TGTGCCAGCAGCTTCTCAGACACTGAAGCTTTCTTT. The V gene is TRBV7-2, the J gene TRBJ1-1; D not certain. Germline V lookup: CDR1 SGHTA, CDR2 FQGNSA. The CDR3 covers 12 residues. V dropped 3 bases and J dropped 3 bases, with 5 bases sitting between them.

The chain recombines TRBV6-5 with TRBJ1-6; 8 bases map to TRBD1. Looked up from germline, CDR1 is MNHEY and CDR2 is SVGAGI. The CDR3 has 15 residues. Trimming took 2 bases from V and 7 from J; bases not matched to a gene: 4. For the CDR3, the DNA is TGTGCCAGCAGTTACGGACAGGGTGGAAATTCACCCCTCCACTTT. Amino acids: CASSYGQGGNSPLHF.

The chain has TRBV28 and TRBJ2-3; the match to TRBD2 covers 7 bases. The J segment lost 2 bases and the V segment lost 6 bases, leaving 5 bases of the junction unmatched. The CDR3 is 14 amino acids. Germline loops: CDR1 MDHEN, CDR2 SYDVKM. This CDR3 reads CASRGGRLTDTQYF. As DNA, the CDR3 is TGTGCCAGCAGGGGGGGGAGGCTCACAGATACGCAGTATTTT.

The sample holds many counts of this clone. The CDR3 sequence is CASSRRSLSGANVLTF. CDR3 DNA: TGTGCCAGCAGCCGAAGGAGCCTCTCTGGGGCCAACGTCCTGACTTTC. V is TRBV28 and J is TRBJ2-6; D unresolved. Germline CDR1 and CDR2: MDHEN and SYDVKM. The CDR3 is 16 amino acids. The V end lost 6 bases, the J end lost 0 bases, and 12 bases lay between the germline ends.